This passage covers 19 T cell receptor beta chains from one sample sequenced in a study of cytomegalovirus exposure and HLA in healthy donors. PCR employed 60 Vbeta and 13 Jbeta primers. Assay used: immunoSEQ multiplex PCR; TCRdb lists only in-frame clones, some missing. The repertoire has approximately 170,000 clones, approximately 81% of them found once; the top ten carry about 2.7%. Sequenced material: PBMCs. These receptors came from a man aged 30 to 39 in good health and CMV-seropositive.

The chain has TRBV7-9 and TRBJ2-1, with 9 bases aligning to TRBD2. Germline V gives CDR1 SEHNR, CDR2 FQNEAQ (reference sequence). CDR3 length equals 15 residues. The V segment lost 5 bases and the J segment 4 bases; nucleotides outside the gene matches: 6. The CDR3 DNA is TGTGCCAGCAGCCTGCCGGGACTAGCATACAATGAGCAGTTCTTC. Encoded protein: CASSLPGLAYNEQFF.

The chain links TRBV28 to TRBJ2-1; D is perhaps TRBD2 (6 bases). The CDR3 covers 16 residues. The V gene's germline CDR1 is MDHEN and CDR2 SYDVKM. V lost 6 bases, J lost 1 base, and 16 bases lay in between. The CDR3: CASSPVAEGSYNEQFF. The CDR3 nucleotides read TGTGCCAGCAGCCCTGTAGCGGAGGGGTCCTACAATGAGCAGTTCTTC.

Only one count was recorded for this clone. The chain recombines TRBV7-9 with TRBJ1-2; D call uncertain. This CDR3 spans 13 amino acids. Trimming took 1 base from V and 8 from J, leaving 11 bases between them. In germline, CDR1 is SEHNR, CDR2 FQNEAQ (reference sequence). This CDR3 reads CASSLGGGRGYTF. CDR3 sequence (DNA): TGTGCCAGCAGCTTAGGGGGAGGCCGCGGCTACACCTTC.

The V gene is TRBV5-1, the J gene TRBJ2-1; 10 bases agree with TRBD2. The CDR3 runs 16 residues. CDR1 SGHRS and CDR2 YFSETQ come from the germline V gene. The J segment lost 2 bases and the V segment lost 2 bases, leaving 4 bases of the junction unmatched. DNA of the CDR3: TGCGCCAGCAGCTTTCGACTAGCGGGCCCCTACAATGAGCAGTTCTTC. This codes for CASSFRLAGPYNEQFF.

This chain joins TRBV18 and TRBJ2-7; a possible D gene is TRBD1 (6 bases). Germline loops: CDR1 KGHSH, CDR2 LQKENI. This CDR3 spans 12 amino acids. The V end lost 6 bases, the J end lost 5 bases, and 11 bases lay between the germline ends. This CDR3 reads CASSTGFNEQYV. CDR3 in DNA: TGTGCCAGCTCCACAGGGTTCAACGAGCAGTACGTC.

The chain joins TRBV19 to TRBJ1-2; no definite D call. Between the trimmed V and J ends, which lost 11 bases and 6 bases, there was a span of 13 bases. CDR3 size: 11 residues. Germline lookup yields CDR1 LNHDA and CDR2 SQIVND (reference sequence). The CDR3 nucleotides read TGTGCCGGCTGGGGAGGAGATGGCTACACCTTC. It encodes CAGWGGDGYTF.

V gene TRBV13 combines with J gene TRBJ2-7; TRBD1 aligns across 9 bases. Unmatched junction bases numbered 9, after V lost 5 bases and J lost 7 bases. CDR3 size: 14 residues. Germline lookup yields CDR1 PRHDT and CDR2 FYEKMQ (reference sequence). CDR3 protein: CASSGKDRGGEQYV. The CDR3 DNA sequence: TGTGCCAGCAGCGGCAAGGACAGGGGAGGGGAGCAGTACGTC.

The chain links TRBV28 to TRBJ1-2; 7 positions agree with TRBD1. V shed 3 bases, J shed 8 bases, and the junction held 6 bases outside the gene matches. Germline CDR1 MDHEN, CDR2 SYDVKM. The CDR3 loop spans 13 amino acids. CDR3 nucleotide sequence: TGTGCCAGCAGTTTCCCGACAGGGAGGGGCTACACCTTC. It translates to CASSFPTGRGYTF.

The chain combines TRBV6-5 with TRBJ1-2; 8 bases are shared with TRBD1. Germline-derived CDR1 and CDR2 are MNHEY and SVGAGI. The CDR3 length is 15 residues. V dropped 6 bases and J dropped 4; count of bases not matched to a gene: 10. CDR3: CASRTTGGITYGYTF. The CDR3, as DNA: TGTGCCAGCAGAACAACAGGGGGAATAACCTATGGCTACACCTTC.

The chain employs TRBV6-5 and TRBJ2-2; no definite D call. The CDR3 runs to 13 residues. V gave up 3 bases and J gave up 8 bases, with 10 bases separating them. Germline V gives CDR1 MNHEY, CDR2 SVGAGI. In nucleotides, the CDR3 is TGTGCCAGCAGTTATACAGCTCGAGGGGAGCTGTTTTTT. It codes for CASSYTARGELFF.

The chain employs TRBV7-2 and TRBJ2-3, with 8 bases that match TRBD2. J lost 5 bases, V lost 3 bases, and 16 bases had no gene match. There are 18 residues in the CDR3. Per the germline V gene, CDR1 is SGHTA and CDR2 is FQGNSA. The CDR3 DNA follows: TGTGCCAGCAGCTTTAAGATCTCCCTGACGGGAGGGCAAGATACGCAGTATTTT. This encodes CASSFKISLTGGQDTQYF.

The chain recombines TRBV5-1 with TRBJ2-3, with D uncertain. V was trimmed by 4 bases and J by 0 bases, leaving 12 bases between them. Per germline, CDR1 SGHRS and CDR2 YFSETQ. CDR3 size: 15 residues. In DNA form, the CDR3 reads TGCGCCAGCAGCCCGCTAGAGCGCAGCACAGATACGCAGTATTTT. Translated: CASSPLERSTDTQYF. Combining the CDR3 with reference TRBV5-1 and TRBJ2-3 gives the whole variable domain KAGVTQTPRYLIKTRGQQVTLSCSPISGHRSVSWYQQTPGQGLQFLFEYFSETQRNKGNFPGRFSGRQFSNSRSEMNVSTLELGDSALYLCASSPLERSTDTQYFGPGTRLTVL.

CDR3 loop: CAISRLAVTDTQYF. The CDR3 DNA follows: TGTGCCATCAGCCGACTAGCGGTCACAGATACGCAGTATTTT. The chain joins TRBV10-3 to TRBJ2-3; 9 bases are a match to TRBD2. The trim removed 6 bases at V and 2 bases at J, leaving 3 bases unmatched. Germline CDR1 is ENHRY and CDR2 is SYGVKD. The CDR3 extends over 14 amino acids.

This chain uses TRBV7-8 with TRBJ1-2; D is perhaps TRBD1 (6 bases). Deletions cut 1 base from V and 4 bases from J, with 13 bases between. Per the germline V gene, CDR1 is SGHVS and CDR2 is FQNEAQ. The CDR3 has 15 residues. The CDR3 DNA sequence: TGTGCCAGCAGCTTAGTCTCGGACAGCCTCTATGGCTACACCTTC. Encoded protein: CASSLVSDSLYGYTF.

The chain is built from TRBV7-9 and TRBJ1-6; tentatively, D is TRBD1 (5 bases). From germline, CDR1 is SEHNR and CDR2 FQNEAQ (reference sequence). V was clipped by 5 bases and J by 7 bases, with 15 bases between them. The CDR3 covers 15 residues. The CDR3 bases are TGTGCCAGCAGCCGTCCGGGACTGGACAATTCACCCCTCCACTTT. As protein: CASSRPGLDNSPLHF.

The chain uses TRBV28 and TRBJ2-2, with D possibly being TRBD1 (6 bases). V was trimmed by 6 bases and J by 4 bases, leaving 24 bases between them. In germline, CDR1 is MDHEN, CDR2 SYDVKM. The CDR3 sequence is 18 residues long. CDR3 nucleotides: TGTGCCAGCAGCTTCCCGACCGGGCCCAGGGGTGGCACCGGGGAGCTGTTTTTT. It encodes CASSFPTGPRGGTGELFF.

The chain recombines TRBV2 with TRBJ1-5, with D hard to call. The CDR3 consists of 11 residues. Trimming took 3 bases from V and 7 from J, leaving 4 bases between them. Germline V gene sequence: CDR1 SNHLY, CDR2 FYNNEI. The CDR3 is CASSDGQPQHF. In DNA, the CDR3 is TGTGCCAGCAGTGACGGGCAGCCCCAGCATTTT.

V usage is TRBV28 and J usage is TRBJ2-1, with 7 bases lining up with TRBD2. CDR1 MDHEN and CDR2 SYDVKM come from the germline V gene. With V trimmed by 3 bases and J by 7 bases, 12 bases remained unmatched. The CDR3 extends over 16 amino acids. The chain's CDR3 is CASSFPGLGKRNEQFF. The DNA for the CDR3 is TGTGCCAGCAGTTTCCCCGGACTAGGCAAAAGGAATGAGCAGTTCTTC.

The V and J genes are TRBV5-1 and TRBJ1-6; no reliable D call. The germline CDR1 and CDR2 sequences are SGHRS and YFSETQ. The V and J ends lost 6 bases and 16 bases respectively, with 14 bases between them. CDR3 length: 11 amino acids. CDR3 residues: CASTDGRELHF. DNA of the CDR3: TGCGCCAGCACCGATGGGAGGGAGCTCCACTTT.